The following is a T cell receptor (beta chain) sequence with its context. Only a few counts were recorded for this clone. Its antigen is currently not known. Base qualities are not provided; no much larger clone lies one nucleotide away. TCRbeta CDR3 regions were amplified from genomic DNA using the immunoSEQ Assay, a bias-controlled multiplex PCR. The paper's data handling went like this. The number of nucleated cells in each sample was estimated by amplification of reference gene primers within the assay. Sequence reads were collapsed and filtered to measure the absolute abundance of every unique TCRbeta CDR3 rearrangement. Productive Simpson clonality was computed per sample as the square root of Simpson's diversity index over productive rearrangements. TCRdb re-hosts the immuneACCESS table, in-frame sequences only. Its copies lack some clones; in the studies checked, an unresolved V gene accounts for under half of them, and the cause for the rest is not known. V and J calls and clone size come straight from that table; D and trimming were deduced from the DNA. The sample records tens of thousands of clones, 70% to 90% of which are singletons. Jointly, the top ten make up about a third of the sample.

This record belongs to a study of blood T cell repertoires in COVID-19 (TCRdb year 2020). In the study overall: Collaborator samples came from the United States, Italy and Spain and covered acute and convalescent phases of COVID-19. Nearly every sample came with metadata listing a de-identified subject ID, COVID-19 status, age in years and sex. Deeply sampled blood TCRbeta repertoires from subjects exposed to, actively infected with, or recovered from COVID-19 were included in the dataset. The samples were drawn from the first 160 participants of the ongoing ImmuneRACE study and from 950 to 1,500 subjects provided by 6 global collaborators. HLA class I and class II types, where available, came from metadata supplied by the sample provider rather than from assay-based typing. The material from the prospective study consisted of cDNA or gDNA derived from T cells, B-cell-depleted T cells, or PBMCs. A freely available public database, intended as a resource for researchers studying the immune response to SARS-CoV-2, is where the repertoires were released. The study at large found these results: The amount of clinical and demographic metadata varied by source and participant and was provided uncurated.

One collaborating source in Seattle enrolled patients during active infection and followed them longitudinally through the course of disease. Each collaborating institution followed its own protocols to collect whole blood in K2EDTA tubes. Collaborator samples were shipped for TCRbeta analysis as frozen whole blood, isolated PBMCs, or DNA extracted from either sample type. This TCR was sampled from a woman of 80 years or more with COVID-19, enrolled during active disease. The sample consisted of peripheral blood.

The nucleotides read TGTGCCGGGTCACTAGCGGGAGGAGGTAACGAGCAGTACTTC. This yields the protein CAGSLAGGGNEQYF. This chain joins TRBV7-9 to TRBJ2-7; 12 bases in between match TRBD2. Trimming leaves V shorter by 11 bases and J shorter by 5 bases, with the junction holding 10 bases beyond the gene matches. CDR1 and CDR2 (SEHNR, FQNEAQ) derive from the germline V gene (reference sequence). Spanning cysteine to phenylalanine, the CDR3 consists of 14 amino acids. Left in the record is the CDR3 DNA by itself, 42 bases read in frame from the first base. Beyond the CDR3, the reference TRBV7-9 and TRBJ2-7 genes provide the residues; the full variable domain reads: DTGVSQNPRHKITKRGQNVTFRCDPISEHNRLYWYRQTLGQGPEFLTYFQNEAQLEKSRLLSDRFSAERPKGSFSTLEIQRTEQGDSAMYLCAGSLAGGGNEQYFGPGTRLTVT.